Detailed here is one T cell receptor beta chain. The antigen remains undetermined. TCRdb reprocessed the 5' RACE reads via MiXCR and lists one record per CDR3 protein. This sample has about 800,000 distinct CDR3 sequences, with approximately 10% found just once. In germline, CDR1 is SGHTA, CDR2 FQGNSA. The CDR3 runs 15 residues. V lost 5 bases and J lost 8; bases outside the gene matches: 12. The data are from a study of CD8 T cells in ankylosing spondylitis. Study outcomes and limitations: Apparently characteristic of ankylosing spondylitis blood was a TCR beta motif (roughly eight highly homologous variants).

The clonotype was recovered from a male donor with ankylosing spondylitis. This chain joins TRBV7-2 and TRBJ2-5, with 9 bases lining up with TRBD2. Input material: blood, either unsorted or a sorted T cell fraction (not recorded which). CDR3 sequence reads: CASSISPGLAYTQYF. In nucleotides, the CDR3 is TGTGCCAGCAGCATCTCTCCAGGACTAGCGTATACCCAGTACTTC.